A single sample gave rise to the 10 T cell receptor beta chains below, sequenced in a study of Ad26.COV2.S vaccination and SARS-CoV-2 variants (dated by TCRdb to 2020 to 2023). Taken with the paper, the label for treatment or condition translates to: some 19 received Ad26.COV2.S at low or high dose, single or two shots; a few received placebo; per-sample allocation not given. Repertoires of vaccine and placebo recipients were sequenced from samples taken on day 63 after the first injection. The library came from the immunoSEQ multiplex PCR assay. This is the immuneACCESS table as TCRdb keeps it, with only in-frame sequences that have V and J called. A part of the clones is gone; compared with another copy, unresolved V genes explain less than half, and the rest is unexplained. The sample table holds approximately 350,000 clones, of which about four fifths were seen once. The ten largest account for roughly 7.4% of the sample.

Sequencing used peripheral blood, obtained in a trial of Ad26.COV2.S vaccine versus placebo. The receptors originated from a person between 18 and 65 years old who received the Ad26.COV2.S COVID-19 vaccine or a placebo.

This rearrangement joins TRBV6-6 to TRBJ1-1; no clear D gene. The CDR3 sequence is 15 residues long. The ends were cut back, 5 bases at V and 3 bases at J, with 16 bases in the middle. Germline CDR1 is MNHNY and CDR2 is SVGAGI (reference sequence). CDR3 region: CASSKGKPEHTEAFF. Written as DNA, the CDR3 is TGTGCCAGCAGTAAAGGAAAGCCCGAGCACACTGAAGCTTTCTTT.

This clone was counted between two and nine times. The chain links TRBV3-1 (or the pseudogene TRBV3-2) to TRBJ2-5; 7 nucleotides line up with TRBD2. The V and J ends lost 6 bases and 6 bases, in that order; junction bases with no gene match: 10. CDR1 and CDR2 from the germline V gene are LGHDT and YNNKEL (reference sequence). The CDR3 runs 14 residues. The CDR3 DNA reads TGTGCCAGCAGGTACCTTAGGGGAGGGCAGACCCAGTACTTC. It encodes CASRYLRGGQTQYF.

The rearrangement links TRBV6-2 or TRBV6-3 to TRBJ2-2, with 7 bases that match TRBD1. Germline-derived CDR1 and CDR2 are MNHEY and SVGEGT. This CDR3 is built from 14 residues. V was pared by 2 bases and J by 8 bases, with 5 bases of the junction left unmatched. CDR3 DNA sequence: TGTGCCAGCAGTTACCTCGGACAGGCGGGGGAGCTGTTTTTT. It yields the protein CASSYLGQAGELFF.

The genes are TRBV3-1 (or the pseudogene TRBV3-2) and TRBJ1-3, with 8 bases lining up with TRBD1. Germline CDR1 and CDR2: LGHDT and YNNKEL (reference sequence). With V trimmed by 1 base and J by 8 bases, 7 bases remained unmatched. The CDR3 spans 15 residues. CDR3 in DNA: TGTGCCAGCAGCCAAGGAGACAGGGGTAGGGACACCATATATTTT. It yields the protein CASSQGDRGRDTIYF.

The rearrangement joins TRBV7-9 to TRBJ1-2; 9 positions agree with TRBD1. The CDR3 runs to 14 residues. The germline V gene encodes CDR1 SEHNR and CDR2 FQNEAQ (reference sequence). The junction had 7 bases not matched to a gene; V was cut back by 5 bases and J by 6 bases. The CDR3 is CASSPGQGPDGYTF. In nucleotides, the CDR3 is TGTGCCAGCAGCCCCGGACAGGGGCCTGATGGCTACACCTTC.

This rearrangement joins TRBV5-6 to TRBJ1-2; weak D call: TRBD1 (5 bases). V was cut by 1 base and J by 4 bases, with 17 bases left in between. CDR3 size: 16 residues. Germline lookup yields CDR1 SGHDT and CDR2 YYEEEE. For the CDR3, the DNA is TGTGCCAGCAGCTTGTTTGTGTCAGGGCTGGGCTATGGCTACACCTTC. It translates to CASSLFVSGLGYGYTF.

CDR3 sequence: CASRPGGSYNSPLHF. CDR3 bases: TGCGCCAGCAGACCGGGGGGGTCCTATAATTCACCCCTCCACTTT. The chain couples TRBV5-1 to TRBJ1-6, with D tentatively TRBD1 (5 bases). The CDR3 runs 15 residues. Germline CDR1 and CDR2: SGHRS and YFSETQ. Trimming removed 5 bases from V and 1 base from J, with 10 bases in between.

This chain joins TRBV9 and TRBJ2-3; 7 positions agree with TRBD1. The CDR3 runs to 15 residues. Losses at the gene ends were 5 bases for V and 0 bases for J; bases not matched to a gene: 6. In germline, CDR1 is SGDLS, CDR2 YYNGEE. The CDR3 is CASRRGPASTDTQYF. CDR3 nucleotide sequence: TGTGCCAGCAGGAGGGGGCCTGCTAGCACAGATACGCAGTATTTT.

The genes are TRBV5-6 and TRBJ1-6; unclear D gene. CDR1 is SGHDT and CDR2 is YYEEEE in the germline V gene. The CDR3 has 12 amino acids. V was pared by 3 bases and J by 9 bases, with 7 bases between. The CDR3 coding sequence is TGTGCCAGCAGCTCCGTGAGTTCACCCCTCCACTTT. It codes for CASSSVSSPLHF.

A remark on this clone: The same CDR3 arises from other DNA sequences in this sample as well. The CDR3 nucleotides are TGTGCCAGCAGTGGGGACTTTTACGAGCAGTACTTC. This sequence encodes CASSGDFYEQYF. V and J are TRBV2 and TRBJ2-7; D perhaps matches TRBD2 (6 bases). Germline V gene data show CDR1 as SNHLY and CDR2 as FYNNEI. Trimming took off 4 bases at V and 4 bases at J, with 8 bases between the two ends. The CDR3 is made up of 12 amino acids.